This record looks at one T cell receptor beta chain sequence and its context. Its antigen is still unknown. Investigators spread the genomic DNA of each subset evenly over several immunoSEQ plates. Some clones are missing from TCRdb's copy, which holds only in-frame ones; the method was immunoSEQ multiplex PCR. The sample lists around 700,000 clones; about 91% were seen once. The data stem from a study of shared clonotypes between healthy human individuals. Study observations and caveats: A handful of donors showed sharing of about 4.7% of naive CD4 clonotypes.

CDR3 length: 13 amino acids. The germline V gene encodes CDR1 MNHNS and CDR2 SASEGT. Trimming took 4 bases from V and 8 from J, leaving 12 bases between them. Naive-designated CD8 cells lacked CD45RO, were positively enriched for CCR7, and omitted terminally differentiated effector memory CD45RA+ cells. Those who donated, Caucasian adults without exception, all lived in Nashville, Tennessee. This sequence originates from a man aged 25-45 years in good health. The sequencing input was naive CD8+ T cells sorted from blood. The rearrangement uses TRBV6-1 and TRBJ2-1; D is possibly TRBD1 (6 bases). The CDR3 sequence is CASSGNREHEQFF. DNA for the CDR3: TGTGCCAGCAGTGGCAACAGGGAACATGAGCAGTTCTTC.